This T cell receptor beta chain originates from a study of beta chain features in type 1 diabetes. About the research overall: Patients shared similar age, gender and cell yields with healthy donors. Study-level findings and limits: It was not settled here whether HLA type affects TCRB rearrangement.

A few counts support this clone. Its antigen remains unidentified. From germline, CDR1 is SGHDN and CDR2 FVKESK. The CDR3 has 14 amino acids. Trimming pared 4 bases from V and 7 bases from J, leaving 16 bases between. Expressed TCRB transcripts got sequenced, as all isolated RNA was reverse transcribed. The protocol was immunoSEQ multiplex PCR, while the TCRdb copy is restricted to in-frame clones and leaves out a portion. This table has about 620,000 clones, around 16% appearing once. The receptor was derived from a man aged 18 to 29 in good health. Sequenced: naive CD4+ T cells from blood. The chain has TRBV14 and TRBJ1-1; D unclear. CDR3 region: CASSPFGLSHEAFF. The CDR3 DNA is TGTGCCAGCAGCCCATTTGGTCTTAGTCATGAAGCTTTCTTT.